Listed here are 31 T cell receptor beta chains from one sample, sequenced in a study of cytomegalovirus exposure and HLA in healthy donors (TCRdb year 2017). The library came from the immunoSEQ multiplex PCR assay. In its TCRdb copy, this immuneACCESS table keeps in-frame sequences only and misses some clones. Where compared with another copy, unresolved V genes explain less than half of these, and the others have no known cause. Counted in this sample were about 98,000 clones; over 75% of them appeared once. The top ten hold 6.3% of the sample. The sequenced material came from PBMCs. These receptors came from a man in his late teens or twenties in good health and CMV-seropositive.

This clone was seen only once. The V gene is TRBV5-6, the J gene TRBJ2-6; TRBD2 matches 7 bases. The CDR3 is 19 residues long. Germline trimming cut 4 bases from V and 0 bases from J; bases unmatched to any gene: 13. Germline CDR1 SGHDT, CDR2 YYEEEE. The CDR3 DNA is TGTGCCAGCAGCATAACGGCGGGAGCCTCATTCTCTGGGGCCAACGTCCTGACTTTC. This codes for CASSITAGASFSGANVLTF.

V usage is TRBV5-4 and J usage is TRBJ1-4; TRBD1 agrees at 7 bases. J gave up 3 bases and V 4 bases, and 6 bases lay outside the gene matches. This CDR3 spans 15 amino acids. Germline assignment: CDR1 SGHNT and CDR2 YYREEE (reference sequence). In DNA, the CDR3 is TGTGCCAGCAGCACGGGACAGATAGCTAATGAAAAACTGTTTTTT. Translation gives CASSTGQIANEKLFF. The full variable domain, with the rest looked up from reference TRBV5-4 and TRBJ1-4, is ETGVTQSPTHLIKTRGQQVTLRCSSQSGHNTVSWYQQALGQGPQFIFQYYREEENGRGNFPPRFSGLQFPNYSSELNVNALELDDSALYLCASSTGQIANEKLFFGSGTQLSVL.

The table lists this clone with a few counts. This chain joins TRBV6-5 and TRBJ2-7; TRBD1 matches 7 bases. The CDR3 loop spans 14 amino acids. Germline V CDR1 and CDR2: MNHEY, SVGAGI. With 6 bases clipped from V and 2 bases from J, the junction kept 7 bases outside the gene matches. The CDR3 is CASRPRTGTYEQYF. CDR3 sequence (DNA): TGTGCCAGCAGACCCCGGACAGGCACCTACGAGCAGTACTTC.

Only one count was recorded for this clone. This chain links TRBV18 with TRBJ2-1; 14 bases agree with TRBD2. Germline CDR1 reads KGHSH; CDR2 reads LQKENI. The CDR3 is 17 residues long. V gave up 4 bases and J gave up 2 bases; unmatched junction bases: 4. The CDR3, as DNA: TGTGCCAGCTCACAGGGGACTAGCGGGAGTCCCTACAATGAGCAGTTCTTC. Translation: CASSQGTSGSPYNEQFF.

The V and J genes are TRBV27 and TRBJ2-7, with unresolved D. The V end was cut by 6 bases, the J end by 0 bases, with 9 bases between. The CDR3 has 13 amino acids. Germline-derived CDR1 and CDR2 are MNHEY and SMNVEV (reference sequence). Here the CDR3 reads CASRRRSSYEQYF. The CDR3 coding sequence is TGTGCCAGCAGACGCCGGAGCTCCTACGAGCAGTACTTC.

The chain combines TRBV4-1 with TRBJ1-1; D might be TRBD1 (5 bases). The germline V gene encodes CDR1 MGHRA and CDR2 YSYEKL. V was clipped by 0 bases and J by 0 bases, with 5 bases between them. The length of the CDR3 is 14 residues. The chain's CDR3 is CASSQDRVNTEAFF. In DNA, the CDR3 is TGCGCCAGCAGCCAAGACAGGGTGAACACTGAAGCTTTCTTT.

J is TRBJ2-7 and V is TRBV7-2, with unresolved D. V shed 5 bases and J shed 6 bases, with 11 bases lying between them. The CDR3 runs 12 residues. The germline V gene has CDR1 SGHTA and CDR2 FQGNSA. In DNA, the CDR3 is TGTGCCAGCAGCCATTTTTTCGGCGAGCAGTACTTC. Protein product: CASSHFFGEQYF.

The V call is TRBV2, the J call TRBJ1-1, with D unresolved. CDR3 length: 13 amino acids. Trimming took off 1 base at V and 4 bases at J, with 7 bases between the two ends. Per the germline V gene, CDR1 is SNHLY and CDR2 is FYNNEI. The CDR3 coding sequence is TGTGCCAGCAGTGAAGTAGACTCCACTGAAGCTTTCTTT. This codes for CASSEVDSTEAFF.

The chain carries TRBV11-2 and TRBJ2-7; the D gene is possibly TRBD2 (6 bases). Germline V CDR1 and CDR2: SGHAT, FQNNGV. The CDR3 has 14 residues. V dropped 5 bases and J dropped 5 bases, with 16 bases sitting between them. The CDR3 spells CASSAPGLSHEQYF. The CDR3 DNA is TGTGCCAGCAGCGCACCGGGACTCTCTCACGAGCAGTACTTC. Combining the CDR3 with reference TRBV11-2 and TRBJ2-7 gives the whole variable domain EAGVAQSPRYKIIEKRQSVAFWCNPISGHATLYWYQQILGQGPKLLIQFQNNGVVDDSQLPKDRFSAERLKGVDSTLKIQPAKLEDSAVYLCASSAPGLSHEQYFGPGTRLTVT.

This sequence joins TRBV5-1 and TRBJ1-1; weak D call: TRBD1 (5 bases). Per the germline V gene, CDR1 is SGHRS and CDR2 is YFSETQ. The CDR3 runs 15 residues. V dropped 4 bases and J dropped 0 bases, with 13 bases sitting between them. Here the CDR3 reads CASSPPQALNTEAFF. The CDR3 DNA follows: TGCGCCAGCAGCCCCCCACAGGCCTTGAACACTGAAGCTTTCTTT.

This clone has only one observation. This chain uses TRBV9 with TRBJ1-2; 8 nucleotides match TRBD1. The CDR3 has 14 residues. The trim removed 4 bases at V and 5 bases at J, leaving 7 bases unmatched. Germline CDR1 and CDR2: SGDLS and YYNGEE. The CDR3 nucleotides read TGTGCCAGCAGCCCTGAGGGACAGGCATATGGCTACACCTTC. This encodes CASSPEGQAYGYTF.

The J gene is TRBJ2-7, the V gene TRBV28, with D tentatively TRBD1 (6 bases). The V end lost 2 bases, the J end lost 7 bases, and 15 bases lay between the germline ends. Germline V gene sequence: CDR1 MDHEN, CDR2 SYDVKM. This CDR3 region has 14 residues. Here the CDR3 DNA reads TGTGCCAGCAGTTTAATGGGGGCGCTATGGGAGCAGTACTTC. It translates to CASSLMGALWEQYF.

V and J are TRBV7-9 and TRBJ2-7; a weak D match, TRBD1 (5 bases). Germline CDR1 and CDR2: SEHNR and FQNEAQ (reference sequence). V lost 1 base to trimming and J lost 0 bases, with 13 bases between them. The CDR3 length is 16 residues. CDR3 protein: CASSLVHQGDSYEQYF. The CDR3 nucleotides are TGTGCCAGCAGCTTAGTTCATCAGGGCGACTCCTACGAGCAGTACTTC. The full variable domain, completed using reference TRBV7-9 and TRBJ2-7, is DTGVSQNPRHKITKRGQNVTFRCDPISEHNRLYWYRQTLGQGPEFLTYFQNEAQLEKSRLLSDRFSAERPKGSFSTLEIQRTEQGDSAMYLCASSLVHQGDSYEQYFGPGTRLTVT.

V is TRBV7-6 and J is TRBJ2-1, with 7 bases fitting TRBD2. The CDR3 covers 16 residues. V lost 3 bases, J lost 9 bases, and 14 bases stayed unmatched. From germline, CDR1 is SGHVS and CDR2 FNYEAQ. CDR3 region: CASSLGSPSGPSEQFF. CDR3 coding DNA: TGTGCCAGCAGCTTGGGGTCGCCTAGCGGCCCTAGTGAGCAGTTCTTC.

The chain employs TRBV28 and TRBJ2-3; D is perhaps TRBD2 (6 bases). The V end was cut by 7 bases, the J end by 1 base, with 12 bases between. Per germline, CDR1 MDHEN and CDR2 SYDVKM. The CDR3 covers 14 residues. The CDR3 coding sequence is TGTGCCAGCAAAGCGGGTATCGGCACAGATACGCAGTATTTT. Translation: CASKAGIGTDTQYF.

This chain connects TRBV29-1 to TRBJ2-3; D possibly corresponds to TRBD2 (6 bases). Germline CDR1 and CDR2: SQVTM and ANQGSEA. The CDR3 is made up of 13 amino acids. Trimming took off 7 bases at V and 2 bases at J, with 13 bases between the two ends. The CDR3 DNA reads as TGCAGCGCCAAACGGGGACTCACAGATACGCAGTATTTT. It is translated as CSAKRGLTDTQYF.

Worth noting for this clone: Other DNA sequences in the same sample also yield this CDR3. The chain links TRBV5-6 to TRBJ1-2; tentatively, D is TRBD1 (5 bases). Germline loops: CDR1 SGHDT, CDR2 YYEEEE. V was clipped by 4 bases and J by 2 bases, with 9 bases between them. This CDR3 contains 13 residues. CDR3 loop: CASSLGQNYGYTF. CDR3 DNA sequence: TGTGCCAGCAGCCTGGGGCAGAACTATGGCTACACCTTC. The full variable domain, its missing parts supplied by reference TRBV5-6 and TRBJ1-2, is DAGVTQSPTHLIKTRGQQVTLRCSPKSGHDTVSWYQQALGQGPQFIFQYYEEEERQRGNFPDRFSGHQFPNYSSELNVNALLLGDSALYLCASSLGQNYGYTFGSGTRLTVV.

The gene calls are TRBV2 and TRBJ2-7; 7 bases fit TRBD1. The CDR3 consists of 15 residues. Germline CDR1 and CDR2: SNHLY and FYNNEI. Losses at the gene ends were 4 bases for V and 2 bases for J; bases not matched to a gene: 8. The CDR3 nucleotides are TGTGCCAGCAGTGCCGGGACAGAGATAACCTACGAGCAGTACTTC. Protein sequence: CASSAGTEITYEQYF.

This sequence joins TRBV7-9 and TRBJ2-2, with 10 bases aligning to TRBD2. The CDR3 has 16 residues. V lost 8 bases, J lost 4 bases, and 10 bases stayed unmatched. In germline, CDR1 is SEHNR, CDR2 FQNEAQ (reference sequence). This CDR3 is CASPKLAGLRTGELFF. CDR3 sequence (DNA): TGTGCCAGCCCGAAACTAGCGGGATTGCGCACCGGGGAGCTGTTTTTT.

The V call is TRBV10-1, the J call TRBJ1-1; perhaps TRBD1 as D (6 bases). CDR1 and CDR2 from the germline V gene are WNHNN and SYGVQD (reference sequence). Trimming took off 4 bases at V and 5 bases at J, with 11 bases between the two ends. The CDR3 runs 13 residues. The CDR3 region has the DNA TGCGCCAGCAGTGCAGGGGAGAGGACTGAAGCTTTCTTT. Residues: CASSAGERTEAFF.

The chain is built from TRBV7-2 and TRBJ2-3; 9 bases match TRBD2. This CDR3 comprises 16 residues. Germline values: CDR1 SGHTA, CDR2 FQGNSA. V trimming: 5 bases; J trimming: 2 bases; junction bases outside the gene matches: 8. The CDR3 sequence: CASSPQRGAYTDTQYF. The CDR3 bases are TGTGCCAGCAGCCCGCAGCGGGGGGCCTACACAGATACGCAGTATTTT.

The genes are TRBV7-6 and TRBJ2-1; tentatively, D is TRBD2 (5 bases). Trimming removed 1 base at V and 0 bases at J, with 13 bases between. Germline loops: CDR1 SGHVS, CDR2 FNYEAQ. CDR3 length: 17 amino acids. The CDR3 DNA is TGTGCCAGCAGCTTAGTGCTGCGGAGGAGCTCCTACAATGAGCAGTTCTTC. It codes for CASSLVLRRSSYNEQFF.

This sequence joins TRBV2 and TRBJ1-5; 9 bases are a match to TRBD1. V shed 2 bases and J 5 bases; nucleotides not matched to a gene: 1. Germline loops: CDR1 SNHLY, CDR2 FYNNEI. The CDR3 is 14 amino acids. CDR3 residues: CASSERQGDQPQHF. Written as DNA, the CDR3 is TGTGCCAGCAGTGAAAGACAGGGGGATCAGCCCCAGCATTTT.

The genes are TRBV4-1 and TRBJ2-1; 9 bases are a match to TRBD2. Germline CDR1 is MGHRA and CDR2 is YSYEKL. The J segment lost 9 bases and the V segment lost 3 bases, leaving 12 bases of the junction unmatched. This CDR3 spans 16 amino acids. The CDR3 loop reads CASSHGPQREEGEQFF. The CDR3 DNA reads as TGCGCCAGCAGCCACGGCCCCCAGCGGGAGGAGGGTGAGCAGTTCTTC.

V gene TRBV4-3 combines with J gene TRBJ2-7; 13 bases align to TRBD2. Germline CDR1 is LGHNA and CDR2 is YSLEER. The trim removed 4 bases at V and 4 bases at J, leaving 4 bases unmatched. There are 15 residues in the CDR3. CDR3 bases: TGCGCCAGCAGCCCCAGGACTAGCGGGAGTTACGAGCAGTACTTC. Its translation is CASSPRTSGSYEQYF.

This chain links TRBV7-9 with TRBJ2-1; 8 bases agree with TRBD2. V lost 5 bases and J lost 4; bases outside the gene matches: 7. The CDR3 is 15 residues long. Germline V gene data show CDR1 as SEHNR and CDR2 as FQNEAQ (reference sequence). The CDR3 nucleotides are TGTGCCAGCAGCCCCCGGGAGGGCCAGTACAATGAGCAGTTCTTC. Translated, it gives CASSPREGQYNEQFF.

The J gene is TRBJ2-5, the V gene TRBV18; D unclear. The V and J ends lost 5 bases and 2 bases respectively, with 6 bases between them. Looked up from germline, CDR1 is KGHSH and CDR2 is LQKENI. This CDR3 has 12 residues. The CDR3 sequence is CASSATQETQYF. CDR3 sequence (DNA): TGTGCCAGCTCAGCGACTCAAGAGACCCAGTACTTC.

V usage is TRBV19 and J usage is TRBJ1-1; a weak D match, TRBD1 (6 bases). Germline V gene lookup returns CDR1 LNHDA and CDR2 SQIVND (reference sequence). The CDR3 loop spans 15 amino acids. V lost 1 base and J lost 2, with 11 bases in between. CDR3: CASSIVGQINTEAFF. CDR3 in DNA: TGTGCCAGTAGTATAGTGGGACAAATAAACACTGAAGCTTTCTTT.

V and J are TRBV7-8 and TRBJ2-7, with 7 bases aligning to TRBD1. This CDR3 is built from 13 residues. Germline V gene lookup returns CDR1 SGHVS and CDR2 FQNEAQ. V was pared by 5 bases and J by 5 bases, with 6 bases of the junction left unmatched. This CDR3 reads CASSRDRDDEQYF. The CDR3 coding sequence is TGTGCCAGCAGCCGAGACAGGGACGACGAGCAGTACTTC.

The rearrangement joins TRBV28 to TRBJ2-7, with 8 nucleotides matching TRBD1. Germline trimming cut 3 bases from V and 4 bases from J; bases unmatched to any gene: 5. From germline, CDR1 is MDHEN and CDR2 SYDVKM. The CDR3 loop spans 14 amino acids. CDR3 residues: CASSFTGGGYEQYF. The DNA for the CDR3 is TGTGCCAGCAGTTTTACAGGGGGAGGTTACGAGCAGTACTTC. The variable domain in full, with the rest retrieved from reference TRBV28 and TRBJ2-7, is DVKVTQSSRYLVKRTGEKVFLECVQDMDHENMFWYRQDPGLGLRLIYFSYDVKMKEKGDIPEGYSVSREKKERFSLILESASTNQTSMYLCASSFTGGGYEQYFGPGTRLTVT.

The chain joins TRBV5-1 to TRBJ2-7, with D possibly being TRBD1 (5 bases). The germline V gene encodes CDR1 SGHRS and CDR2 YFSETQ. Trimming took off 0 bases at V and 0 bases at J, with 10 bases between the two ends. The CDR3 has 15 residues. The CDR3 loop is CASSLDGARSYEQYF. CDR3 in DNA: TGCGCCAGCAGCTTGGATGGGGCCCGCTCCTACGAGCAGTACTTC. Based on the CDR3 plus reference TRBV5-1 and TRBJ2-7, the full variable domain is KAGVTQTPRYLIKTRGQQVTLSCSPISGHRSVSWYQQTPGQGLQFLFEYFSETQRNKGNFPGRFSGRQFSNSRSEMNVSTLELGDSALYLCASSLDGARSYEQYFGPGTRLTVT.